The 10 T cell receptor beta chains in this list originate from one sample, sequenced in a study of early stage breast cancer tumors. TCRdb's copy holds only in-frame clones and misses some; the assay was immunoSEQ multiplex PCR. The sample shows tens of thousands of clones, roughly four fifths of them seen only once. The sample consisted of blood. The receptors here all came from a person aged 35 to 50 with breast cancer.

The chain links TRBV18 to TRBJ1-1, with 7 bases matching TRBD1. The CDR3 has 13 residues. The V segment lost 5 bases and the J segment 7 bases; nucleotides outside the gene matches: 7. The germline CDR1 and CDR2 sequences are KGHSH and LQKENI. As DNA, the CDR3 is TGTGCCAGCTCATACAGGGGTCCCGATGAAGCTTTCTTT. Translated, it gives CASSYRGPDEAFF.

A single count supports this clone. The DNA for the CDR3 is TGTGCCAGTAGTGCATACCGGCAAATTAACACTGAAGCTTTCTTT. Its translation: CASSAYRQINTEAFF. The chain has TRBV19 and TRBJ1-1, with D hard to call. The CDR3 sequence is 15 residues long. CDR1 and CDR2 from the germline V gene are LNHDA and SQIVND (reference sequence). Trimming pared 5 bases from V and 2 bases from J, leaving 15 bases between.

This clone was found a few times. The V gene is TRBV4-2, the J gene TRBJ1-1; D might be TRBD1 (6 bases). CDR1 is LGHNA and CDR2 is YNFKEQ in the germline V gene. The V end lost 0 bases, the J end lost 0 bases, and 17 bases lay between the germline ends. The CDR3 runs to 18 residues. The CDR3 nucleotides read TGTGCCAGCAGCCAAGAGTTTCGAGGGGGTCTTATGAACACTGAAGCTTTCTTT. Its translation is CASSQEFRGGLMNTEAFF.

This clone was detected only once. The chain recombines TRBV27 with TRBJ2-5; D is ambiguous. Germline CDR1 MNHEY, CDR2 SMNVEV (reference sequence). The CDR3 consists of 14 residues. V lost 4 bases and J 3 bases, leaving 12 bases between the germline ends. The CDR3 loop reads CASSSDGREETQYF. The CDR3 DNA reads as TGTGCCAGCAGTTCTGATGGGCGAGAAGAGACCCAGTACTTC.

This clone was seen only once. The CDR3 here is CASSSRIYEQYF. CDR3 sequence (DNA): TGTGCCAGCAGTTCCCGGATCTACGAGCAGTACTTC. This chain joins TRBV6-6 and TRBJ2-7; no reliable D call. Germline loops: CDR1 MNHNY, CDR2 SVGAGI (reference sequence). There are 12 residues in the CDR3. The V and J ends lost 4 bases and 3 bases respectively, with 7 bases between them.

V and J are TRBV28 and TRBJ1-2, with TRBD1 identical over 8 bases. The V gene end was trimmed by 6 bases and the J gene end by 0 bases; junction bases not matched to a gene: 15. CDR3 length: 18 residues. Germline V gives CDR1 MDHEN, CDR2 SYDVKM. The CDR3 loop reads CASRPPRGTGQANYGYTF. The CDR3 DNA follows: TGTGCCAGCAGGCCTCCTCGGGGGACAGGTCAAGCTAACTATGGCTACACCTTC.

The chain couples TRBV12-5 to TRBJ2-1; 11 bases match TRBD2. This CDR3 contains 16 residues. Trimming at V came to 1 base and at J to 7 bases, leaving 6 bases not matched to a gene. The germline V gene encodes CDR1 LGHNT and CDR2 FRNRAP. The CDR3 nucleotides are TGTGCTAGTGGTTTGGATAGCGGGAGGGCCAGGAATGAGCAGTTCTTC. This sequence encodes CASGLDSGRARNEQFF.

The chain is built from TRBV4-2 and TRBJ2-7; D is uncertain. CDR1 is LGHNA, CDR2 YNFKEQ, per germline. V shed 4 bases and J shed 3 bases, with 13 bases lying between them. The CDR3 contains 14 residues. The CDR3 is CASSPSPWGYEQYF. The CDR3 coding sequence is TGTGCCAGCAGCCCGAGCCCCTGGGGCTACGAGCAGTACTTC.

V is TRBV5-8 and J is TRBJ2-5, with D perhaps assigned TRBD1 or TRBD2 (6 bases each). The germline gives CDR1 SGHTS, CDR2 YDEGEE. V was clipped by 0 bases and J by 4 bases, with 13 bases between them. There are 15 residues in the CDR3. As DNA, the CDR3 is TGTGCCAGCAGCTTGGAGGGGGGTTCGGGAGAGACCCAGTACTTC. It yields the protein CASSLEGGSGETQYF.

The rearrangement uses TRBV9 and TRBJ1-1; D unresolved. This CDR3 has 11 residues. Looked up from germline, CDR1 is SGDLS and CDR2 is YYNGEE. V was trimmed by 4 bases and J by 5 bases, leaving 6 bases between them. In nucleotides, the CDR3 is TGTGCCAGCAGCTCCGGGACTGAAGCTTTCTTT. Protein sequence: CASSSGTEAFF.